This T cell receptor beta chain was retrieved from a study of monozygotic twins with inflammatory bowel disease. Study-wide findings and caveats: The authors found no support for a single strong IBD-associated signal or clonotype.

TCR libraries each used about 4,000 ng of total RNA. One entry per CDR3 protein, without DNA, is what TCRdb gives after re-calling the 5' RACE reads. Its clone listing holds roughly 160,000 distinct CDR3 sequences. There are 13 residues in the CDR3. Germline CDR1 reads SGHVS; CDR2 reads FNYEAQ. About this clonotype itself: The antigen is undetermined.

The chain combines TRBV7-6 with TRBJ1-1; TCRdb outputs TRBD1, but without DNA this stays unchecked. The clonotype originates from a human donor with ulcerative colitis or Crohn's disease, or a healthy co-twin of an affected twin (not recorded which). The sequencing sample was made of blood. CDR3 amino acids: CASSPLGNTEAFF.